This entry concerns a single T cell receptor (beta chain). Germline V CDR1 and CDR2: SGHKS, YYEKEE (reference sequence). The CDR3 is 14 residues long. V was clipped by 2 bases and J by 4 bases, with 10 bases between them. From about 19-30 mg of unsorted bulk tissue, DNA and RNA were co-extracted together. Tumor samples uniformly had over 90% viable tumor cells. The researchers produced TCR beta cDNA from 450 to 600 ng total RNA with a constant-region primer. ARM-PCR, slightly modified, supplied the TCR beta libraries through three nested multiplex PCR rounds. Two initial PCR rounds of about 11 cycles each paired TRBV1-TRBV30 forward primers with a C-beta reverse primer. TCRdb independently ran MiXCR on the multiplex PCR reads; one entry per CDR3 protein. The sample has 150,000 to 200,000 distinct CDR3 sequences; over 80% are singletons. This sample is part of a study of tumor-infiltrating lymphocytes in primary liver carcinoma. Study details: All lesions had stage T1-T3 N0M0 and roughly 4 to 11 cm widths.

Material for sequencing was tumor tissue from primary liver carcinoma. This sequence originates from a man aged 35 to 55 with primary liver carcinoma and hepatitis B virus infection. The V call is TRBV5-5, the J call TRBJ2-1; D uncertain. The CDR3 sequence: CASSLIWSYNEQFF. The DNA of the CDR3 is TGTGCCAGCAGCTTAATCTGGTCTTACAATGAGCAGTTCTTC.